This T cell receptor beta chain was sequenced in a study of blood T cell repertoires in COVID-19. In the authors' methods: Quantification of nucleated cells was approximated via reference gene primer amplification. The table came from immunoSEQ multiplex PCR; TCRdb's copy has only in-frame clones and leaves some out. V and J calls and clone size are given by that table; D and trimming were obtained from the DNA. Of roughly 300,000 clones listed, roughly 90% were seen once; the top ten hold around 6%. The CDR3 consists of 16 residues. Germline V gene lookup returns CDR1 MNHEY and CDR2 SVGEGT. The V gene end was trimmed by 2 bases and the J gene end by 7 bases; junction bases not matched to a gene: 8.

The material sequenced was peripheral blood. This chain joins TRBV6-2 or TRBV6-3 and TRBJ2-1; 10 nucleotides match TRBD1. This TCR derives from a man aged 18 to 35 who had recovered from COVID-19. The CDR3 reads CASSYLGTGVGNEQFF. The DNA of the CDR3 is TGTGCCAGCAGTTACCTCGGGACAGGGGTGGGGAATGAGCAGTTCTTC.